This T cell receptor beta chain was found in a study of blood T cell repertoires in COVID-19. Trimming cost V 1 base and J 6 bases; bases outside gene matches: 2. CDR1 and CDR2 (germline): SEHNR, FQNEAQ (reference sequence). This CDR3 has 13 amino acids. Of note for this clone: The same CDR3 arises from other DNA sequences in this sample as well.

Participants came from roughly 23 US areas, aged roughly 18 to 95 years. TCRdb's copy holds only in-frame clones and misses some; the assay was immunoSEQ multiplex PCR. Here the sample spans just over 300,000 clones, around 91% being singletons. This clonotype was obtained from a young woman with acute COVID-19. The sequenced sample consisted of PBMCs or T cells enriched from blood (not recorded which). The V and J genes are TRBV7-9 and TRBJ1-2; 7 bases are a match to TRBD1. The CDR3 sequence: CASSLGQGDGYTF. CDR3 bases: TGTGCCAGCAGCTTAGGTCAGGGGGATGGCTACACCTTC.